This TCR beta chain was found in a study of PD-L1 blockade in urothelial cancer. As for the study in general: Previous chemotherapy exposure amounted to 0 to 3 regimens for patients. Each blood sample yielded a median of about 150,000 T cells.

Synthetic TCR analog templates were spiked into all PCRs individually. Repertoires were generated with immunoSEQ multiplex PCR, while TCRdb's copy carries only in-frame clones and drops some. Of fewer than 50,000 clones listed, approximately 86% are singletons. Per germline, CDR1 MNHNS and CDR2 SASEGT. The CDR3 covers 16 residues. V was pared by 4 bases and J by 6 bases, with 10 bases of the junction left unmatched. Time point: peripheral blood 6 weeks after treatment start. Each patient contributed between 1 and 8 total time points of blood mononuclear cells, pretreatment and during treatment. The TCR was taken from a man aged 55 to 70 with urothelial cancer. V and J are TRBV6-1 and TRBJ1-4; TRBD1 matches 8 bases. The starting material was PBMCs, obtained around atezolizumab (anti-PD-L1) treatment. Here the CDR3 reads CASSGRQGWRDEKLFF. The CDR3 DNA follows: TGTGCCAGCAGTGGAAGACAGGGGTGGAGGGATGAAAAACTGTTTTTT.